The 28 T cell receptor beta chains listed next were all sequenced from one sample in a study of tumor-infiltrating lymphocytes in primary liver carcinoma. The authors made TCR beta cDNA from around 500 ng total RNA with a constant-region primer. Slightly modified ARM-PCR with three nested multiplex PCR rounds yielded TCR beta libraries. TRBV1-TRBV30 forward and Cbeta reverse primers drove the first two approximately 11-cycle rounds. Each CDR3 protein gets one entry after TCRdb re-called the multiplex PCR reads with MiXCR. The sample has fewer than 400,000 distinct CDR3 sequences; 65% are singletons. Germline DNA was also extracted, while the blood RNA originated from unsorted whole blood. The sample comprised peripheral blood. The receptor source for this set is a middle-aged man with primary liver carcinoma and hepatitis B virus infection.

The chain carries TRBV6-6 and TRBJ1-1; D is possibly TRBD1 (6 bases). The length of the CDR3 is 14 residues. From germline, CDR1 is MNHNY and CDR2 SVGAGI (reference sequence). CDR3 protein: CTSRRDNSNTEAFF. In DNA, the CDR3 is TGTACTAGCAGACGGGACAACTCGAACACTGAAGCTTTCTTT.

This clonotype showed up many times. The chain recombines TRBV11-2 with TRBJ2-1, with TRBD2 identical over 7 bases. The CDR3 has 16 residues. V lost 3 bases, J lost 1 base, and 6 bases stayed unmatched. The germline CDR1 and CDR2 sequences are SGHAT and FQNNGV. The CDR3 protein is CASSFLSSGSYNEQFF. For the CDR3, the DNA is TGTGCCAGCAGCTTCCTCTCTAGCGGTTCCTACAATGAGCAGTTCTTC. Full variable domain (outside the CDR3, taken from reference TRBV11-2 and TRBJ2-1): EAGVAQSPRYKIIEKRQSVAFWCNPISGHATLYWYQQILGQGPKLLIQFQNNGVVDDSQLPKDRFSAERLKGVDSTLKIQPAKLEDSAVYLCASSFLSSGSYNEQFFGPGTRLTVL.

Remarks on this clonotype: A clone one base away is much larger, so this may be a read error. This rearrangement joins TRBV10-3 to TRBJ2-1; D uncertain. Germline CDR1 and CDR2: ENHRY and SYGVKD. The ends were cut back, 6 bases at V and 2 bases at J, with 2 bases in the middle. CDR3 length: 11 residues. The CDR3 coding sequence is TGTGCCATCAGGGCCTACAATGAGCAGTTCTTC. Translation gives CAIRAYNEQFF.

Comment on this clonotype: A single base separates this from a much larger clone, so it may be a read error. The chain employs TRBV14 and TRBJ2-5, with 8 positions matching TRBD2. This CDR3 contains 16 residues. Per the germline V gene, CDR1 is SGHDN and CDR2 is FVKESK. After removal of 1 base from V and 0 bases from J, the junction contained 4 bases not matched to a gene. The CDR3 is CASSQGSGLDQETQYF. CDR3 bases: TGTGCCAGCAGCCAAGGTTCGGGACTAGACCAAGAGACCCAGTACTTC.

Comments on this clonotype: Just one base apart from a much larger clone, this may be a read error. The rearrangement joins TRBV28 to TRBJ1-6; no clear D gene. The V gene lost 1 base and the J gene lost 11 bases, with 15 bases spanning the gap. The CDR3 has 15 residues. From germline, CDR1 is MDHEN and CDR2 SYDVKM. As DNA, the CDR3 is TGTGCCAGCAGTTTATTTCCTGGAGGGAATCCACCCCTCCACTTT. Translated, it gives CASSLFPGGNPPLHF.

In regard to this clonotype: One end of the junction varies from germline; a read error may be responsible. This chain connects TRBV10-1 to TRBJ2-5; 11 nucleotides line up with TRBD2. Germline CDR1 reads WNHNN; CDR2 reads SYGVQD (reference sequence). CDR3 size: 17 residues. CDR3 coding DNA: TGCGCCAGCAGTGAACTAGCGGGAGTAGTAGGCCAAGAGACCAAGTACTTC. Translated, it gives CASSELAGVVGQETKYF.

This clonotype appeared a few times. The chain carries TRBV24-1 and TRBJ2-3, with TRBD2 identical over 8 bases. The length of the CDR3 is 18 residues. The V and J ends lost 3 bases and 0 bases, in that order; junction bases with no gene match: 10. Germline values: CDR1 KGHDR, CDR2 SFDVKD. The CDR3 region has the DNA TGTGCCACCAGTGATCTGGCTAGCGGGTCAACTAGCACAGATACGCAGTATTTT. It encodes CATSDLASGSTSTDTQYF.

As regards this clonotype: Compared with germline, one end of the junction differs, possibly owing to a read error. The CDR3 loop is CGVARTGARWTWELFF. The CDR3 coding sequence is TGCGGCGTGGCCCGGACGGGAGCAAGGTGGACCTGGGAGCTGTTTTTT. The chain employs TRBV29-1 and TRBJ2-2, with TRBD2 as a possible D gene (6 bases). The CDR3 is made up of 16 amino acids. In germline, CDR1 is SQVTM, CDR2 ANQGSEA.

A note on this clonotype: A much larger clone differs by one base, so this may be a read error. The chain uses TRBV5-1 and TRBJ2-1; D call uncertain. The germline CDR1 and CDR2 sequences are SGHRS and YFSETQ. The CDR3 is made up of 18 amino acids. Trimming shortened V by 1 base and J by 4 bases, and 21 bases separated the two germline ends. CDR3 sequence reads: CASSLRQSKLVVYNEQFF. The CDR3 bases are TGCGCCAGCAGCTTGCGACAATCGAAGTTAGTGGTGTACAATGAGCAGTTCTTC.

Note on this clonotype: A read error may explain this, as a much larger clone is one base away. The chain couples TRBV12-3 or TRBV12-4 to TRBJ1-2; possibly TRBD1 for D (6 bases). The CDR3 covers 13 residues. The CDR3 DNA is TGTACCAGTAGGGCAGGGGATAACTATGGCTACACCTTC. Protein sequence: CTSRAGDNYGYTF.

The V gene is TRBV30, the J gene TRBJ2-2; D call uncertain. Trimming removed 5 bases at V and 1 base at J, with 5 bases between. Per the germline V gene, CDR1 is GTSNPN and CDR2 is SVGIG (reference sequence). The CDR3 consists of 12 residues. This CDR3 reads CAWPRNTGELFF. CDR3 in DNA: TGTGCCTGGCCGAGGAACACCGGGGAGCTGTTTTTT.

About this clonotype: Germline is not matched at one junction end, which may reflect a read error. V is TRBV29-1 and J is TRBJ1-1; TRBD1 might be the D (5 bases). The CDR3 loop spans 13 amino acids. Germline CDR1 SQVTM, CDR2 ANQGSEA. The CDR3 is CSATTALNTEAFF. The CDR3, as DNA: TGCAGCGCTACGACAGCATTGAACACAGAAGCTTTCTTT.

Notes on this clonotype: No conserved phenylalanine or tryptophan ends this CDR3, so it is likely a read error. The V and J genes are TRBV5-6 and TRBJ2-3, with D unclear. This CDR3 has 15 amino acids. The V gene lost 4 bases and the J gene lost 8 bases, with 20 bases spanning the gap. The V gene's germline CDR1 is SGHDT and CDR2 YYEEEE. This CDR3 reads CASSLDPGRAGTQYL. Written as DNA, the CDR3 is TGTGCCAGCAGCCTGGATCCCGGCCGAGCAGGTACGCAGTATCTT.

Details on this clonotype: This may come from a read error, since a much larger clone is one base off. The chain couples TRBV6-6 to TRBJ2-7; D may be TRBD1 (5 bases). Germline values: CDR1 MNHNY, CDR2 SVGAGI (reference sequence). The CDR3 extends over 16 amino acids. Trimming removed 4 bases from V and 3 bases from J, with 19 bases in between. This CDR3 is CASSFNRPISFYEQYF. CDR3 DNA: TGTGCCAGCAGTTTCAACAGGCCAATAAGCTTCTACGAGCAGTACTTC.

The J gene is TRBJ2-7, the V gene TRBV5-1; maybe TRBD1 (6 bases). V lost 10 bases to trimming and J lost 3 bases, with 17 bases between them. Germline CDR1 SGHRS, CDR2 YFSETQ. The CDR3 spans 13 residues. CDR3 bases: TGCGCCGGACAGCCAACCTTTCTCTACGAGCAGTACTTC. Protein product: CAGQPTFLYEQYF.

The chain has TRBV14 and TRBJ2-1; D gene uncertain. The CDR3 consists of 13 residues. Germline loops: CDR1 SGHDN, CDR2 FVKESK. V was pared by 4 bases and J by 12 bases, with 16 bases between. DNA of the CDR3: TGTGCCAGCAGCCGCCAGCCTGTACTTTCGCAGTTCTTC. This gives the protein CASSRQPVLSQFF.

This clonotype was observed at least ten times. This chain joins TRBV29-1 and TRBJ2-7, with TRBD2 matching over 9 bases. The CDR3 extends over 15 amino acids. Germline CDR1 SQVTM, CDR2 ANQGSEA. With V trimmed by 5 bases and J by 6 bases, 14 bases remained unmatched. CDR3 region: CSVSSAGGLSGEQYF. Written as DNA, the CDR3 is TGCAGCGTTTCTTCAGCGGGAGGTCTCTCGGGCGAGCAGTACTTC.

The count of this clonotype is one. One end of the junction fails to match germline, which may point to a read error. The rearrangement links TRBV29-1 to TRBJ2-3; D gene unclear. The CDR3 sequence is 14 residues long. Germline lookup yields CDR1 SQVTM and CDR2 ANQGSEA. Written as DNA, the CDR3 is TGCAGTGTCGGAATCCGGCAGGTACAAAATACGCAATATTTT. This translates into CSVGIRQVQNTQYF.

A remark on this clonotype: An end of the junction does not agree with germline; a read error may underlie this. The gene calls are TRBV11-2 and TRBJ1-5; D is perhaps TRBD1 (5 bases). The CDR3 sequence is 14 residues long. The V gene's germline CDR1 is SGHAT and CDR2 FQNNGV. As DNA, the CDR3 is TGTGTCAGCAGCTTAAACGGGGGGGATCAGCCCGAGCATTTT. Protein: CVSSLNGGDQPEHF. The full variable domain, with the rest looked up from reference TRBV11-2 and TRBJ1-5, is EAGVAQSPRYKIIEKRQSVAFWCNPISGHATLYWYQQILGQGPKLLIQFQNNGVVDDSQLPKDRFSAERLKGVDSTLKIQPAKLEDSAVYLCVSSLNGGDQPEHFGDGTRLSIL.

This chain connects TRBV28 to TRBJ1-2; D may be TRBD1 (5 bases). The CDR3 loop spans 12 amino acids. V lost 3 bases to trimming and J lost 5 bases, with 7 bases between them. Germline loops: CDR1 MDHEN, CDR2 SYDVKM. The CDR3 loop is CASSFRTYGYTF. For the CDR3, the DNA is TGTGCCAGCAGTTTTCGGACATATGGCTACACCTTC.

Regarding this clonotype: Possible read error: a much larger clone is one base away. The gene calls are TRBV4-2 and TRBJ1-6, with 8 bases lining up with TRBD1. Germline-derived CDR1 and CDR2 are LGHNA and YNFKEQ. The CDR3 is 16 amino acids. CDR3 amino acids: CASNQEDGQGYSPLHF. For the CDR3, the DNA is TGTGCCAGCAACCAAGAGGACGGACAGGGATACTCACCCCTCCACTTT.

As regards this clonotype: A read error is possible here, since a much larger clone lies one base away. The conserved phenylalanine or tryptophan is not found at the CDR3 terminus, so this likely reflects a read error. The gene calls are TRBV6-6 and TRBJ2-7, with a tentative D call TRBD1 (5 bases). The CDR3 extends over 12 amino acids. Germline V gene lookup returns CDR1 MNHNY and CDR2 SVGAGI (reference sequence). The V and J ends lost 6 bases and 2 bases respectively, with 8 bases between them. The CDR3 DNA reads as TGTGCCAGCAGAGTCAGGGCCTACGAGCAGTACTCC. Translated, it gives CASRVRAYEQYS.

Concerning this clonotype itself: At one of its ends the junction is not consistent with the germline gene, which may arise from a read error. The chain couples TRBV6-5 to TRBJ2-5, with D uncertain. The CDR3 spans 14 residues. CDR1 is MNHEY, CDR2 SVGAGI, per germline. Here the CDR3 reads CANSYSASQETQYF. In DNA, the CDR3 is TGTGCCAACAGTTACTCAGCGTCCCAAGAGACCCAGTACTTC.

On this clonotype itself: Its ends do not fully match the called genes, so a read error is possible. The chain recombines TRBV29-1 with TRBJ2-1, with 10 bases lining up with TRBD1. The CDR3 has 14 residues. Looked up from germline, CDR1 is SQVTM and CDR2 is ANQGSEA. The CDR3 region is CSAGDRGPYDEQFF. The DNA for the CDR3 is TGCAGCGCTGGAGACAGGGGGCCCTACGATGAGCAGTTCTTC.

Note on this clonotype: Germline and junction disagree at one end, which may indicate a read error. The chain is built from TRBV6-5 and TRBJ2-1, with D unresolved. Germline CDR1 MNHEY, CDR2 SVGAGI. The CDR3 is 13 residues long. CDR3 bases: TGTGCCAGTCGACGAAACTCCTACAATAAGCAGTTCTTC. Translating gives CASRRNSYNKQFF.

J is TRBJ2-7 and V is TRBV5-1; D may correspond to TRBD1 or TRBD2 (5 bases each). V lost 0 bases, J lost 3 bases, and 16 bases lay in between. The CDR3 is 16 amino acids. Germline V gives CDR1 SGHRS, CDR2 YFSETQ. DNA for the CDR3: TGCGCCAGCAGCTTGGCTGTAGGGACCGGCCACTACGAGCAGTACTTC. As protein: CASSLAVGTGHYEQYF.

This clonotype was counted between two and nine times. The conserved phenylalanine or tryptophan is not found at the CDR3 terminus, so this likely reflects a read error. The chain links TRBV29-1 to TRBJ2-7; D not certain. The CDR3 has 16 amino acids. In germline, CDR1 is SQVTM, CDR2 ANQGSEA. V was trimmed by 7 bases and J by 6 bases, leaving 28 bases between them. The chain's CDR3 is CSAMTSETGTPCEQYL. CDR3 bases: TGCAGCGCCATGACATCTGAGACCGGCACTCCCTGCGAGCAGTACCTC.

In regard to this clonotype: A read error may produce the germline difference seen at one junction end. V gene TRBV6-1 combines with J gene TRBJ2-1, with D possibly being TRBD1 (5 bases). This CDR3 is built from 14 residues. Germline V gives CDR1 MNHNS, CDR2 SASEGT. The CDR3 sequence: CASTDSTSYNEQLF. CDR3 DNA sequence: TGTGCCAGCACCGACAGTACCTCCTACAATGAGCAGCTCTTC.